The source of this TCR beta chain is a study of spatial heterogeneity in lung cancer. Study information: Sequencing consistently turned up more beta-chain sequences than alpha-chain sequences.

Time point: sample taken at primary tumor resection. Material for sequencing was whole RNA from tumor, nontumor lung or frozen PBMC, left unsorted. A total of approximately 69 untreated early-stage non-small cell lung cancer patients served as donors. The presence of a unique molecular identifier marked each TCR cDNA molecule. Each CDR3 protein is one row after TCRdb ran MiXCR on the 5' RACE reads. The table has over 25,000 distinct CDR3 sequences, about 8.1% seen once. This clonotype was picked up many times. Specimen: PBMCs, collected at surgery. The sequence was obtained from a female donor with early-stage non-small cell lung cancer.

CDR3 amino acids: CASRVTSGPYEQYV. CDR3 in DNA: TGTGCCAGCAGGGTCACTAGCGGACCCTACGAGCAGTACGTC. The genes are TRBV6-1 and TRBJ2-7, with 8 bases fitting TRBD2. The CDR3 extends over 14 amino acids. Germline CDR1 is MNHNS and CDR2 is SASEGT. V lost 6 bases, J lost 2 bases, and 6 bases stayed unmatched.